Presented here are 20 T cell receptor beta chains from one specimen sequenced in a study of radiotherapy plus CTLA-4 blockade in lung cancer (dated by TCRdb to 2017 to 2018). The library relied on the immunoSEQ multiplex PCR assay. The immuneACCESS repertoire file appears here via TCRdb, limited to in-frame rearrangements. These files lack a portion of the clones; in checked studies, under half of the deficit traces to unresolved V genes, and the cause of the others is not known. The sample yields about 97,000 clones; around 79% were counted once. The ten largest clonotypes hold around 2.8% of the sample. Material: peripheral blood, obtained from a patient treated with radiotherapy plus ipilimumab. Every receptor here comes from a human donor with non-small cell lung cancer who had a partial response to radiotherapy plus ipilimumab. Some clones in this sample may be carry-over from other donors' samples.

In DNA form, the CDR3 reads TGCAGCGTGCGAAGGGGGGGATACAATGAGCAGTTCTTC. Residues: CSVRRGGYNEQFF. The rearrangement links TRBV29-1 to TRBJ2-1; tentatively, D is TRBD2 (7 bases). Trimming removed 6 bases from V and 4 bases from J, with 13 bases in between. This CDR3 spans 13 amino acids. Germline V gene lookup returns CDR1 SQVTM and CDR2 ANQGSEA.

The rearrangement joins TRBV7-2 to TRBJ2-1; 7 nucleotides agree with TRBD1. The junction had 6 bases not matched to a gene; V was cut back by 10 bases and J by 0 bases. Germline assignment: CDR1 SGHTA and CDR2 FQGNSA. The CDR3 length is 14 residues. The CDR3 sequence is CAIQSGGSYNEQFF. CDR3 coding DNA: TGTGCCATCCAATCAGGGGGCTCCTACAATGAGCAGTTCTTC.

The chain combines TRBV27 with TRBJ1-4, with D possibly being TRBD1 (6 bases). With 7 bases removed from V and 8 bases from J, the gap between germline ends came to 20 bases. Germline-derived CDR1 and CDR2 are MNHEY and SMNVEV (reference sequence). The CDR3 has 15 amino acids. CDR3 amino acids: CASTPNGGAGEKLFF. The CDR3 nucleotides are TGTGCCAGCACCCCTAATGGGGGGGCGGGGGAAAAACTGTTTTTT.

Concerning this clone: One end of the junction varies from germline; a read error may be responsible. The chain couples TRBV5-4 to TRBJ2-7, with unresolved D. This CDR3 spans 16 amino acids. Germline loops: CDR1 SGHNT, CDR2 YYREEE (reference sequence). DNA for the CDR3: TGCGCCAGCAGCCAAGATCTGTCGGCTAGGACCTACGAGCAGTACTTC. It is translated as CASSQDLSARTYEQYF.

The chain carries TRBV15 and TRBJ2-1; 7 nucleotides line up with TRBD2. Germline lookup yields CDR1 LNHNV and CDR2 YYDKDF (reference sequence). The junction had 13 bases not matched to a gene; V was cut back by 1 base and J by 7 bases. The CDR3 has 17 residues. The CDR3 loop reads CATSRGGGRRSTNEQFF. CDR3 coding DNA: TGTGCCACCAGCAGAGGGGGGGGGAGGAGGTCAACTAATGAGCAGTTCTTC.

In its sample, this clone was seen a few times. The rearrangement links TRBV6-6 to TRBJ1-2; no clear D. The CDR3 runs 15 residues. Trimming left V 6 bases short and J 0 bases short, with 14 bases between. CDR1 and CDR2 (germline): MNHNY, SVGAGI (reference sequence). This chain's CDR3 is CASRETWGANYGYTF. In DNA form, the CDR3 reads TGTGCCAGCAGAGAGACGTGGGGAGCTAACTATGGCTACACCTTC.

This clone appeared once. This chain links TRBV7-2 with TRBJ2-5, with D unresolved. This CDR3 spans 16 amino acids. Germline-derived CDR1 and CDR2 are SGHTA and FQGNSA. Trimming removed 6 bases at V and 1 base at J, with 18 bases between. As DNA, the CDR3 is TGTGCCAGCAGTTCATCCCTTTTGGCCCCCCAAGAGACCCAGTACTTC. It is translated as CASSSSLLAPQETQYF.

V and J are TRBV7-2 and TRBJ2-2, with TRBD2 as a possible D gene (7 bases). Trimming cost V 3 bases and J 7 bases, with 15 bases left between them. Germline CDR1 is SGHTA and CDR2 is FQGNSA. This CDR3 region has 15 residues. The CDR3 DNA is TGTGCCAGCAGCTTTACCGGGGGGCGGATCGGGGAGCTGTTTTTT. This codes for CASSFTGGRIGELFF. Using reference TRBV7-2 and TRBJ2-2 for the parts outside the CDR3, the full variable domain is GAGVSQSPSNKVTEKGKDVELRCDPISGHTALYWYRQSLGQGLEFLIYFQGNSAPDKSGLPSDRFSAERTGGSVSTLTIQRTQQEDSAVYLCASSFTGGRIGELFFGEGSRLTVL.

V and J are TRBV2 and TRBJ2-1; 13 nucleotides agree with TRBD2. The ends lost 6 bases at V and 7 bases at J; junction bases unmatched: 6. CDR1 and CDR2 (germline): SNHLY, FYNNEI. The CDR3 spans 15 residues. The CDR3 here is CASSALAGGRNEQFF. The CDR3 DNA is TGTGCCAGCAGCGCACTAGCGGGAGGGCGGAATGAGCAGTTCTTC.

The gene calls are TRBV7-8 and TRBJ2-5; 11 bases fit TRBD1. CDR1 and CDR2 from the germline V gene are SGHVS and FQNEAQ. This CDR3 contains 16 residues. V was clipped by 2 bases and J by 2 bases; unmatched bases: 4. The CDR3 DNA is TGTGCCAGCAGCTTAAGCGGGACAGGGGGACAAGAGACCCAGTACTTC. The encoded protein is CASSLSGTGGQETQYF.

By its share, this clone is medium-sized. V gene TRBV19 combines with J gene TRBJ2-3; the D gene is possibly TRBD2 (5 bases). Per germline, CDR1 LNHDA and CDR2 SQIVND (reference sequence). The CDR3 is made up of 16 amino acids. V lost 4 bases, J lost 2 bases, and 16 bases lay in between. The CDR3 region is CASSNLARKNTDTQYF. CDR3 DNA sequence: TGTGCCAGTAGTAACTTAGCGAGAAAAAACACAGATACGCAGTATTTT. Full variable domain (missing parts from reference TRBV19 and TRBJ2-3): DGGITQSPKYLFRKEGQNVTLSCEQNLNHDAMYWYRQDPGQGLRLIYYSQIVNDFQKGDIAEGYSVSREKKESFPLTVTSAQKNPTAFYLCASSNLARKNTDTQYFGPGTRLTVL.

The CDR3 here is CASSLGTGLTEKLFF. CDR3 sequence (DNA): TGTGCCAGCAGCTTGGGGACAGGACTTACTGAAAAACTGTTTTTT. The chain carries TRBV5-6 and TRBJ1-4; 7 bases align to TRBD1. In germline, CDR1 is SGHDT, CDR2 YYEEEE. With V trimmed by 0 bases and J by 7 bases, 6 bases remained unmatched. This CDR3 is 15 amino acids long.

The CDR3 protein is CASNRGKGLEQYF. CDR3 DNA: TGTGCCAGTAACAGGGGGAAAGGCCTCGAGCAGTACTTC. This chain links TRBV19 with TRBJ2-7; 8 nucleotides match TRBD1. Losses at the gene ends were 7 bases for V and 6 bases for J; bases not matched to a gene: 8. The V gene's germline CDR1 is LNHDA and CDR2 SQIVND (reference sequence). This CDR3 has 13 amino acids. The full variable domain, its missing parts supplied by reference TRBV19 and TRBJ2-7, is DGGITQSPKYLFRKEGQNVTLSCEQNLNHDAMYWYRQDPGQGLRLIYYSQIVNDFQKGDIAEGYSVSREKKESFPLTVTSAQKNPTAFYLCASNRGKGLEQYFGPGTRLTVT.

This clone is a singleton in its sample. This chain joins TRBV6-5 and TRBJ2-3; 7 nucleotides line up with TRBD2. This CDR3 is 14 amino acids long. The ends lost 0 bases at V and 9 bases at J; junction bases unmatched: 6. Germline CDR1 MNHEY, CDR2 SVGAGI. The CDR3 bases are TGTGCCAGCAGTTACTCCCCTCGGGGGGAAACGCAGTATTTT. Its translation: CASSYSPRGETQYF.

The chain has TRBV28 and TRBJ1-1; maybe TRBD1 (6 bases). With 6 bases removed from V and 0 bases from J, the gap between germline ends came to 17 bases. This CDR3 is 16 amino acids long. Germline assignment: CDR1 MDHEN and CDR2 SYDVKM. The CDR3 sequence: CASRTRDTGMNTEAFF. The CDR3 DNA reads as TGTGCCAGCAGGACCCGGGACACCGGCATGAACACTGAAGCTTTCTTT.

This clone was recorded a few times. The rearrangement joins TRBV9 to TRBJ2-3; D is possibly TRBD1 (6 bases). V dropped 0 bases and J dropped 2 bases, with 10 bases sitting between them. CDR1 is SGDLS and CDR2 is YYNGEE in the germline V gene. CDR3 length: 15 residues. Here the CDR3 reads CASSVVKGDTDTQYF. The CDR3 coding sequence is TGTGCCAGCAGCGTAGTAAAGGGGGACACAGATACGCAGTATTTT.

This chain joins TRBV18 and TRBJ1-1; no clear D. The CDR3 has 15 amino acids. V was pared by 0 bases and J by 1 base, with 9 bases between. The germline V gene has CDR1 KGHSH and CDR2 LQKENI. The DNA for the CDR3 is TGTGCCAGCTCACCACCCATCGGGTCGAACACTGAAGCTTTCTTT. Translated, it gives CASSPPIGSNTEAFF.

This chain joins TRBV19 and TRBJ1-5; 7 bases match TRBD1. V lost 3 bases to trimming and J lost 6 bases; unmatched junction nucleotides: 11. Germline CDR1 is LNHDA and CDR2 is SQIVND (reference sequence). The CDR3 loop spans 16 amino acids. The CDR3 spells CASSMREQGFFQPQHF. CDR3 coding DNA: TGTGCCAGTAGTATGAGGGAACAGGGGTTTTTTCAGCCCCAGCATTTT.

This chain uses TRBV7-9 with TRBJ2-7; 10 positions agree with TRBD2. CDR1 and CDR2 (germline): SEHNR, FQNEAQ (reference sequence). The CDR3 covers 16 residues. V lost 0 bases and J lost 4; bases outside the gene matches: 6. The CDR3 DNA sequence: TGTGCCAGCAGCTTAGCGTTTACTAGCGGGACATACGAGCAGTACTTC. Translating gives CASSLAFTSGTYEQYF. The full variable domain, completed using reference TRBV7-9 and TRBJ2-7, is DTGVSQNPRHKITKRGQNVTFRCDPISEHNRLYWYRQTLGQGPEFLTYFQNEAQLEKSRLLSDRFSAERPKGSFSTLEIQRTEQGDSAMYLCASSLAFTSGTYEQYFGPGTRLTVT.

This clone was observed once. The rearrangement uses TRBV5-4 and TRBJ2-7; maybe TRBD2 (6 bases). Germline values: CDR1 SGHNT, CDR2 YYREEE (reference sequence). The CDR3 has 13 residues. Trimming pared 2 bases from V and 4 bases from J, leaving 10 bases between. The chain's CDR3 is CASSFSGVYEQYF. The CDR3 nucleotides read TGTGCCAGCAGCTTTTCGGGGGTTTACGAGCAGTACTTC.